These T cell receptor beta chains were read from a single sample in a study of cytomegalovirus exposure and HLA in healthy donors. TCRdb's table, derived via immunoSEQ multiplex PCR, lists solely in-frame clones and lacks some. This sample carries about 160,000 clones, around 82% of them seen once, and the ten largest clones take under 1.1%. Sample: PBMCs. The receptors stem from a man aged 25 to 40 in good health and CMV-seronegative. Each CDR3 is given with its conserved first and last residue. D genes are given only for firm matches.

>TRBJ1-2|TRBD1|TRBV7-9
CASSLSGTGQYGYTF
>TRBJ1-5|.|TRBV10-2
CASSEIMGHYSNQPQHF
>TRBJ2-7|TRBD2|TRBV6-1
CASSDPWGGSYEQYF
>TRBJ1-1|TRBD1|TRBV30
CAWNRGKDTEAFF
>TRBJ1-2|.|TRBV4-1
CASSQDREGDYGYTF
>TRBJ2-7|TRBD2|TRBV18
CASSPGMASGTRPYEQYF
>TRBJ2-7|TRBD1|TRBV30
CAWSAGGEQYF
>TRBJ2-7|TRBD2|TRBV4-1
CASSQDEGLAPYEQYF
>TRBJ2-3|.|TRBV30
CAWSGGSTDTQYF
>TRBJ2-3|TRBD1|TRBV18
CASSPLGQATDTQYF
>TRBJ2-3|.|TRBV14
CASSQAVIRRTDTQYF
>TRBJ2-1|.|TRBV7-9
CASSPSRVRGYNEQFF
>TRBJ2-1|TRBD2|TRBV6-4
CAPKRRREGAGNEQFF
>TRBJ2-2|.|TRBV6-5
CASSLLRGTGELFF
>TRBJ2-1|.|TRBV7-9
CASSPARRDNEQFF
>TRBJ1-3|TRBD1|TRBV6-1
CASSDRGKGNTIYF
>TRBJ2-7|.|TRBV27
CASSFRRGSYEQYF
>TRBJ2-3|TRBD1|TRBV6-1
CASRATGVRTDTQYF
>TRBJ2-7|.|TRBV29-1
CSVEVTGIRGEQYF
>TRBJ1-5|TRBD1|TRBV4-1
CASSQDTPGTVQPQHF
>TRBJ2-7|.|TRBV21-1
CASSKEFRTGPYEQYF
>TRBJ2-1|.|TRBV7-9
CASSFLGGAYNEQFF
>TRBJ2-7|TRBD1|TRBV5-1
CASSLGTGNSYEQYF
>TRBJ1-3|TRBD1|TRBV7-6
CASSLMSGTGPTIYF
>TRBJ2-7|.|TRBV7-2
CASSLESGNSYEQYF
>TRBJ1-1|.|TRBV6-1
CASSYYGTEAFF
>TRBJ2-1|.|TRBV9
CASTLGDEQFF
>TRBJ1-1|.|TRBV6-6
CASSYSIGGRSEAFF